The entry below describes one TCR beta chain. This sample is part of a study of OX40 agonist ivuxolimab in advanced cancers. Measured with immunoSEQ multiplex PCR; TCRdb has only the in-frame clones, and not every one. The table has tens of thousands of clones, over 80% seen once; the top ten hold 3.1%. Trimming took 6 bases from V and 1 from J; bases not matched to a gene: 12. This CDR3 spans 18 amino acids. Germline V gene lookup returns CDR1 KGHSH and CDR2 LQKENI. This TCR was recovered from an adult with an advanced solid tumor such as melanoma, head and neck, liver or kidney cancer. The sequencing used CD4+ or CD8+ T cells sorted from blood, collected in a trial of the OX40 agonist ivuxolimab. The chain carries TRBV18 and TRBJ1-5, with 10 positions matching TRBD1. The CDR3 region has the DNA TGTGCCAGCTCTACCGGGACAGGGGTATCTCGCAGCAATCAGCCCCAGCATTTT. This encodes CASSTGTGVSRSNQPQHF.